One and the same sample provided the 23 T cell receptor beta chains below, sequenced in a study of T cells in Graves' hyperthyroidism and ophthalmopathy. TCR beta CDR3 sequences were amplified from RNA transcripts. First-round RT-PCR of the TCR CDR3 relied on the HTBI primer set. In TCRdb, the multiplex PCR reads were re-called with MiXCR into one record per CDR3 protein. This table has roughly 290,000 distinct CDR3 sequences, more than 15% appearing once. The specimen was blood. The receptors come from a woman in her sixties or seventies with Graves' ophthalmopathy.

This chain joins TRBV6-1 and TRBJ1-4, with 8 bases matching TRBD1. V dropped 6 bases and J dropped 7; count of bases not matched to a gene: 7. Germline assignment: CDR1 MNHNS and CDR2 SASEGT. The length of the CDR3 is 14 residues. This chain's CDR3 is CASSARTGSEKLFF. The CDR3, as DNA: TGTGCCAGCAGCGCCCGGACAGGGAGTGAAAAACTGTTTTTT.

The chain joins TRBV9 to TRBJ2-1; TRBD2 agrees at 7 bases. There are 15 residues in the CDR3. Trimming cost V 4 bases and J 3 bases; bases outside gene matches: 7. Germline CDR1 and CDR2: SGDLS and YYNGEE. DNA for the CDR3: TGTGCCAGCAGCCCCGGGGGGAGGGTCTACAATGAGCAGTTCTTC. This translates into CASSPGGRVYNEQFF.

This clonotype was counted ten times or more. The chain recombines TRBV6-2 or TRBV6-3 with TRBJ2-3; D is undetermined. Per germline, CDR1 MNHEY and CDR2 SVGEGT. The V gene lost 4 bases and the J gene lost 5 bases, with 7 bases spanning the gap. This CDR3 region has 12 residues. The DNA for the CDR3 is TGTGCCAGCAGTTCACAAGGAGATACGCAGTATTTT. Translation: CASSSQGDTQYF.

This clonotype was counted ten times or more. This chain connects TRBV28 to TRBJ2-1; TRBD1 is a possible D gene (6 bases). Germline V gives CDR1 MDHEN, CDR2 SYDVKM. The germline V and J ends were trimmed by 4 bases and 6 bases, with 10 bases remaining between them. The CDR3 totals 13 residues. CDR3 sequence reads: CASSSGQSNEQFF. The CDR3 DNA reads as TGTGCCAGCAGTTCCGGACAGTCCAATGAGCAGTTCTTC.

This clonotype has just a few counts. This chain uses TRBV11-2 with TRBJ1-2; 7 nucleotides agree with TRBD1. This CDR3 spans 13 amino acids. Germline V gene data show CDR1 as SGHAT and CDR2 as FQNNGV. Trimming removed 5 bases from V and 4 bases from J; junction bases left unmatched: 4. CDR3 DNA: TGTGCCAGCAGCCAGGGACAGATCTATGGCTACACCTTC. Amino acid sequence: CASSQGQIYGYTF.

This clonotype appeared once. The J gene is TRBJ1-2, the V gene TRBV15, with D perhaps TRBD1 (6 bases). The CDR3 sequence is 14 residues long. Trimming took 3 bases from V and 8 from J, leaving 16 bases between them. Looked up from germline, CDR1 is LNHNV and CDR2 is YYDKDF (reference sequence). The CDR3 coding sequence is TGTGCCACCAGCAGCACCTACAGGGCTGAGGGCTACACCTTC. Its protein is CATSSTYRAEGYTF.

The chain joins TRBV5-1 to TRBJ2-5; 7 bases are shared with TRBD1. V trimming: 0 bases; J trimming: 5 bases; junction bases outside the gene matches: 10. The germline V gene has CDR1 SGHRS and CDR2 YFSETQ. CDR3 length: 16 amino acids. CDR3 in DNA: TGCGCCAGCAGCTTGGCCAGGGGGACCCACGTGGAGACCCAGTACTTC. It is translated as CASSLARGTHVETQYF.

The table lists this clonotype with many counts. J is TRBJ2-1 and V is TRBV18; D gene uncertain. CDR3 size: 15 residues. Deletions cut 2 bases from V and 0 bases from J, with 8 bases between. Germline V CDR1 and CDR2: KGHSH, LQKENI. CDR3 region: CASSPYFSSYNEQFF. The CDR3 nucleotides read TGTGCCAGCTCACCATACTTCAGCTCCTACAATGAGCAGTTCTTC.

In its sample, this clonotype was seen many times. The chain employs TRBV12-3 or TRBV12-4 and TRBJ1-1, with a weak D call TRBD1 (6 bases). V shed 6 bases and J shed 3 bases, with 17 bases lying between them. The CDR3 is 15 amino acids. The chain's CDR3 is CASREDSSADTEAFF. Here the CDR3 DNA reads TGTGCCAGCAGGGAGGACAGTTCTGCAGACACTGAAGCTTTCTTT.

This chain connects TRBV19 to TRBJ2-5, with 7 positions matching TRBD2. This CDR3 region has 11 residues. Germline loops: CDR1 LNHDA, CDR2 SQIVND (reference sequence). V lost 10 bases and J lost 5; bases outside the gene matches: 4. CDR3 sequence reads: CATAGVETQYF. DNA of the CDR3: TGTGCCACTGCGGGGGTGGAGACCCAGTACTTC.

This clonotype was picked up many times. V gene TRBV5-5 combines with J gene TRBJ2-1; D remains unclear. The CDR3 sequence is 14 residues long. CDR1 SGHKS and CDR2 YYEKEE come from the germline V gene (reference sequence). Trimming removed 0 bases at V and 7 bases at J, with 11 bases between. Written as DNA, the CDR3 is TGTGCCAGCAGCTTGGAGGCAGGTGGAAATGAGCAGTTCTTC. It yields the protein CASSLEAGGNEQFF.

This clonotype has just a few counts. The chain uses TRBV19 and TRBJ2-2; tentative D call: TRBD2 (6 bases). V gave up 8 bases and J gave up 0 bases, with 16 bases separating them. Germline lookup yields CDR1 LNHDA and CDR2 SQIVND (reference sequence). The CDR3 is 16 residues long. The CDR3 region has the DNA TGTGCCAGTGGAATGGCCCGGAGGGCGAACACCGGGGAGCTGTTTTTT. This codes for CASGMARRANTGELFF.

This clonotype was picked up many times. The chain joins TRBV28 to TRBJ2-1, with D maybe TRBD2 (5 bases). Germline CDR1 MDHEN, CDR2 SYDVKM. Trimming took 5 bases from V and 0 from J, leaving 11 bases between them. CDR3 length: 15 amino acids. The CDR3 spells CASSDLGSSYNEQFF. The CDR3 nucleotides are TGTGCCAGCAGTGATCTGGGGAGCTCCTACAATGAGCAGTTCTTC.

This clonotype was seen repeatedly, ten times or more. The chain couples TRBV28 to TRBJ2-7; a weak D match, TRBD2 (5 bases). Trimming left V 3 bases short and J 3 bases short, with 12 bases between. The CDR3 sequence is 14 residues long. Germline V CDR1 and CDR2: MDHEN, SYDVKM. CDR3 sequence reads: CASSLGGSLYEQYF. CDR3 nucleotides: TGTGCCAGCAGTTTGGGCGGGTCCCTCTACGAGCAGTACTTC. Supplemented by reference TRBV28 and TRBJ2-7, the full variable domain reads DVKVTQSSRYLVKRTGEKVFLECVQDMDHENMFWYRQDPGLGLRLIYFSYDVKMKEKGDIPEGYSVSREKKERFSLILESASTNQTSMYLCASSLGGSLYEQYFGPGTRLTVT.

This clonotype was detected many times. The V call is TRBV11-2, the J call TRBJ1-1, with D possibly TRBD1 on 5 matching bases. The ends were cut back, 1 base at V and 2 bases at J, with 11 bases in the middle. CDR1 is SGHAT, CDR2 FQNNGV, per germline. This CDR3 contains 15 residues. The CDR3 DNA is TGTGCCAGCAGCTTAGGTGCAGGGCCTAACACTGAAGCTTTCTTT. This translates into CASSLGAGPNTEAFF. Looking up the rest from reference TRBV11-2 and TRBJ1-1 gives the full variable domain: EAGVAQSPRYKIIEKRQSVAFWCNPISGHATLYWYQQILGQGPKLLIQFQNNGVVDDSQLPKDRFSAERLKGVDSTLKIQPAKLEDSAVYLCASSLGAGPNTEAFFGQGTRLTVV.

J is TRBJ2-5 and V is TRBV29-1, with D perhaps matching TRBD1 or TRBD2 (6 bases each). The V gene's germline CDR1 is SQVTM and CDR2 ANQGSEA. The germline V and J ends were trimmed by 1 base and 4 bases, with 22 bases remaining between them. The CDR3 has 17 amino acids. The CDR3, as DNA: TGCAGCGTTGAAGGGCTTTCTTCCGGGGGCCATCGAGAGACCCAGTACTTC. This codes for CSVEGLSSGGHRETQYF.

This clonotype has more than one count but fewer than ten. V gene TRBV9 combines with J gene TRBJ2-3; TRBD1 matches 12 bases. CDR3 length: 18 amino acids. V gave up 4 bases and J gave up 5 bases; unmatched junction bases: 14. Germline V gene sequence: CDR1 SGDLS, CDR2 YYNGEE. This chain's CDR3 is CASSPFSPGQGAQDTQYF. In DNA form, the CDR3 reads TGTGCCAGCAGCCCCTTTTCACCGGGACAGGGGGCCCAAGATACGCAGTATTTT. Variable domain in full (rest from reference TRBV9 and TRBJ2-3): DSGVTQTPKHLITATGQRVTLRCSPRSGDLSVYWYQQSLDQGLQFLIQYYNGEERAKGNILERFSAQQFPDLHSELNLSSLELGDSALYFCASSPFSPGQGAQDTQYFGPGTRLTVL.

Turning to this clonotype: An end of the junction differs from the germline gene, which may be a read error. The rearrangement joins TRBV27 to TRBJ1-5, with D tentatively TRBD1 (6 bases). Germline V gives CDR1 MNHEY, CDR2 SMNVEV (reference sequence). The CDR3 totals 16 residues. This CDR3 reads CASSKRTGLSNQSQHF. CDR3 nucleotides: TGTGCCAGCAGCAAGAGAACAGGGTTGTCCAATCAGTCCCAGCACTTT.

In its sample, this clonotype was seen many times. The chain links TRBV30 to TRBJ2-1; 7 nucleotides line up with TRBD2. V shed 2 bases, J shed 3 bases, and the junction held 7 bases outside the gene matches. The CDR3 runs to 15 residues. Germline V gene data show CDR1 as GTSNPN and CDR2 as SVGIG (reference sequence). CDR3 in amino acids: CAWSKKRGGYNEQFF. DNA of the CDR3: TGTGCCTGGAGTAAGAAGCGGGGAGGCTACAATGAGCAGTTCTTC.

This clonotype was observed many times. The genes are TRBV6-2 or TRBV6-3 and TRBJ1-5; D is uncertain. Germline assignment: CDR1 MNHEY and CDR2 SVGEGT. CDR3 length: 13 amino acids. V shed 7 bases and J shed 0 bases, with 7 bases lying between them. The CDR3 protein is CASKLDSNQPQHF. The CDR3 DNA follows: TGTGCCAGCAAACTCGATAGCAATCAGCCCCAGCATTTT.

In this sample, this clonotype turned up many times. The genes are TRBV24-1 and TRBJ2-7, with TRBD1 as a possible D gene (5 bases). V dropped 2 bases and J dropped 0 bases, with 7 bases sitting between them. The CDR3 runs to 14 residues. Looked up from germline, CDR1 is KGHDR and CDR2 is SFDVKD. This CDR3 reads CATSDSDNSYEQYF. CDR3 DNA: TGTGCCACCAGTGATTCGGACAACTCCTACGAGCAGTACTTC.

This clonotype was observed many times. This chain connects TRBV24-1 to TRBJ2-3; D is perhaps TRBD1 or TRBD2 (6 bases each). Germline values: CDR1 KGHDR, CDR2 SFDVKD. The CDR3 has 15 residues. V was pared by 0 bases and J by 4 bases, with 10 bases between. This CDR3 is CATSDLMGGPDTQYF. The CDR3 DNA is TGTGCCACCAGTGATTTGATGGGGGGCCCAGATACGCAGTATTTT.

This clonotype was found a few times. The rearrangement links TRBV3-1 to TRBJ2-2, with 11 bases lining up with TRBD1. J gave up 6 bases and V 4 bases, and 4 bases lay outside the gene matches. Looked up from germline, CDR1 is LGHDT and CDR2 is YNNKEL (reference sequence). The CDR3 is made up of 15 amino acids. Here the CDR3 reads CASSPWDRGAGELFF. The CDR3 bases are TGTGCCAGCAGCCCCTGGGACAGGGGGGCCGGGGAGCTGTTTTTT.